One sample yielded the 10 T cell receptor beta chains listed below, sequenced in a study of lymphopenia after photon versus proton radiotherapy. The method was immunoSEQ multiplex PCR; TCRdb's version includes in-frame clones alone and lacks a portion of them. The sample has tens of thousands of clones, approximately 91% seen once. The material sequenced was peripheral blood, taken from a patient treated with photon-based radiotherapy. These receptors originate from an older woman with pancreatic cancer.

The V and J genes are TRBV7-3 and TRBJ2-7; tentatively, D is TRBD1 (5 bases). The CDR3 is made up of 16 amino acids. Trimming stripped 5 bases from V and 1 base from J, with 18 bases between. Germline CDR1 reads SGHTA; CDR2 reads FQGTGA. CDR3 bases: TGTGCCAGCAGCCTAGGCAGGGCCAGACTTTCCTACGAGCAGTACTTC. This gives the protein CASSLGRARLSYEQYF.

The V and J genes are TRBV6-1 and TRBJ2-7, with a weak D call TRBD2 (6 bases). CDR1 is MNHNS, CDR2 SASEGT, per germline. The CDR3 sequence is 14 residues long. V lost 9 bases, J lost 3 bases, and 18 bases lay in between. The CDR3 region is CASVFWAGLYEQYF. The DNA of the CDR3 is TGTGCCAGTGTTTTTTGGGCGGGACTCTACGAGCAGTACTTC.

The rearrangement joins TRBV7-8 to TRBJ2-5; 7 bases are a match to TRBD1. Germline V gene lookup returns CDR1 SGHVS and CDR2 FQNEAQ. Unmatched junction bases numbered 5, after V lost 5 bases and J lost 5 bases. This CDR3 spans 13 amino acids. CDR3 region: CASSQRQGETQYF. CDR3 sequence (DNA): TGTGCCAGCAGCCAGCGACAGGGTGAGACCCAGTACTTC.

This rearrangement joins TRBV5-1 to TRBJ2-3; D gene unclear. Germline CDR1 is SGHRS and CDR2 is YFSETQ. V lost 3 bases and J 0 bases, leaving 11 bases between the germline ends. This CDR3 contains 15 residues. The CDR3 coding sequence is TGCGCCAGCAGCTCCGACTGGATTAGCACAGATACGCAGTATTTT. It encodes CASSSDWISTDTQYF.

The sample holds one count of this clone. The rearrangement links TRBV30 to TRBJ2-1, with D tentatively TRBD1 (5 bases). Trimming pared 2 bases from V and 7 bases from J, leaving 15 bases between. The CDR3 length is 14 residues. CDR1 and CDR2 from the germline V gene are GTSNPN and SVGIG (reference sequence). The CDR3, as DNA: TGTGCCTGGAGTCCAGGGATACCTGGGAATGAGCAGTTCTTC. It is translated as CAWSPGIPGNEQFF.

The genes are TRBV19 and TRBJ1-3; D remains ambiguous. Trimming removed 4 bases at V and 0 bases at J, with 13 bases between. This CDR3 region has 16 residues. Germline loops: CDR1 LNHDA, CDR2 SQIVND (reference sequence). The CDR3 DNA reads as TGTGCCAGTAGTAATCCAGGCTTTACCTCTGGAAACACCATATATTTT. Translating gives CASSNPGFTSGNTIYF.

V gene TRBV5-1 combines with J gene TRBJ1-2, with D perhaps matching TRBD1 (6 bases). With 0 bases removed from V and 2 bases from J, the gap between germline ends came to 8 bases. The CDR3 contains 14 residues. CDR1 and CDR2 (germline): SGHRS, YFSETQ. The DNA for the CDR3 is TGCGCCAGCAGCTTGGGGGGGCGCAACTATGGCTACACCTTC. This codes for CASSLGGRNYGYTF.

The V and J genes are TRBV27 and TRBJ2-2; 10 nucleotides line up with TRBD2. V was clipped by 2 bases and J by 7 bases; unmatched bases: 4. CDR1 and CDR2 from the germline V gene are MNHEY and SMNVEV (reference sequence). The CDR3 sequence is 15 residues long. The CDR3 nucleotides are TGTGCCAGCAGTTTACTAGCGGGAGCAGGCGGGGAGCTGTTTTTT. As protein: CASSLLAGAGGELFF.

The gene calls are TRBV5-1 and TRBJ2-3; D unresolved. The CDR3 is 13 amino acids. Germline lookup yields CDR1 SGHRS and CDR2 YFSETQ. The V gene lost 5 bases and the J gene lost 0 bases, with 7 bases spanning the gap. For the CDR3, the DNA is TGCGCCAGCAGGGTGGGTAGCACAGATACGCAGTATTTT. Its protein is CASRVGSTDTQYF.

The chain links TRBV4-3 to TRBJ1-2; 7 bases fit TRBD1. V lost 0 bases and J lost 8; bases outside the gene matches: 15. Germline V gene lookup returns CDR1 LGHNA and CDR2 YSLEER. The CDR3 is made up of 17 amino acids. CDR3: CASSQDVSPTGAGGYTF. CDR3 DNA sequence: TGCGCCAGCAGCCAAGATGTTAGTCCTACAGGGGCTGGAGGCTACACCTTC.